One sample yielded the 30 T cell receptor beta chains listed below, sequenced in a study of shared clonotypes between healthy human individuals. Assay used: immunoSEQ multiplex PCR; TCRdb lists only in-frame clones, some missing. The data contain approximately 340,000 clones, approximately 74% of them seen just once; the ten biggest clones take up approximately 10%. Sequenced input: memory CD4+ T cells sorted from blood. Subset indicated: CD45RA-negative fraction. The receptors shown here come from a man aged 25-40 years in good health.

This clone turned up a few times. The V and J genes are TRBV29-1 and TRBJ2-1; 9 nucleotides line up with TRBD1. The germline V gene has CDR1 SQVTM and CDR2 ANQGSEA. With V trimmed by 7 bases and J by 0 bases, 7 bases remained unmatched. The CDR3 has 15 residues. CDR3 nucleotide sequence: TGCAGCGGCGTGGGACAGGGACTCTCCTACAATGAGCAGTTCTTC. Translation: CSGVGQGLSYNEQFF.

The V gene is TRBV5-6, the J gene TRBJ2-1; D not resolved. Germline CDR1 SGHDT, CDR2 YYEEEE. The V gene lost 2 bases and the J gene lost 2 bases, with 5 bases spanning the gap. This CDR3 has 13 amino acids. The CDR3 nucleotides read TGTGCCAGCAGCTTCACACCCTACAATGAGCAGTTCTTC. Translated, it gives CASSFTPYNEQFF.

The rearrangement uses TRBV5-1 and TRBJ2-3; D is ambiguous. Trimming removed 2 bases from V and 2 bases from J, with 18 bases in between. This CDR3 is built from 17 residues. Germline V CDR1 and CDR2: SGHRS, YFSETQ. CDR3 in DNA: TGCGCCAGCAGCTTTCAGGATCGCGGCTTATTCACAGATACGCAGTATTTT. The encoded protein is CASSFQDRGLFTDTQYF.

The V gene is TRBV27, the J gene TRBJ1-2, with 10 positions matching TRBD1. Germline CDR1 reads MNHEY; CDR2 reads SMNVEV (reference sequence). With V trimmed by 6 bases and J by 0 bases, 4 bases remained unmatched. This CDR3 comprises 15 residues. The CDR3 is CASRGTGASNYGYTF. The CDR3, as DNA: TGTGCCAGCAGGGGGACAGGGGCATCTAACTATGGCTACACCTTC.

The V call is TRBV7-9, the J call TRBJ2-1; 12 nucleotides align to TRBD2. CDR1 is SEHNR and CDR2 is FQNEAQ in the germline V gene (reference sequence). J was trimmed by 4 bases and V by 5 bases; bases with no gene match: 3. CDR3 length: 15 residues. The CDR3 region is CASSIGLAGYNEQFF. The CDR3 region has the DNA TGTGCCAGCAGCATCGGACTAGCGGGGTACAATGAGCAGTTCTTC.

The chain combines TRBV28 with TRBJ2-7; no reliable D call. The ends were cut back, 10 bases at V and 7 bases at J, with 20 bases in the middle. Germline lookup yields CDR1 MDHEN and CDR2 SYDVKM. This CDR3 comprises 13 residues. CDR3 in DNA: TGTGCCATCACAGAGACAATAAAAGAAGAGCAGTACTTC. This encodes CAITETIKEEQYF.

The chain uses TRBV5-4 and TRBJ2-4; D gene unclear. V lost 6 bases to trimming and J lost 6 bases, with 13 bases between them. This CDR3 is built from 13 residues. The V gene's germline CDR1 is SGHNT and CDR2 YYREEE (reference sequence). CDR3 DNA sequence: TGTGCCAGCACCTCTTCGGGTTCAAACATTCAGTACTTC. This sequence encodes CASTSSGSNIQYF.

This clone has only one observation. J is TRBJ2-2 and V is TRBV2; D is unresolved. Trimming stripped 6 bases from V and 0 bases from J, with 8 bases between. CDR3 length: 14 residues. Germline CDR1 reads SNHLY; CDR2 reads FYNNEI. The CDR3 region has the DNA TGTGCCAGCAGCGTAGTAGCGAACACCGGGGAGCTGTTTTTT. It translates to CASSVVANTGELFF.

This clone has ten or more counts. The CDR3 spells CASSIQGPNEQFF. CDR3 bases: TGTGCCAGTAGTATACAGGGGCCCAATGAGCAGTTCTTC. The rearrangement uses TRBV19 and TRBJ2-1, with D perhaps matching TRBD1 (6 bases). The CDR3 is 13 amino acids. Germline values: CDR1 LNHDA, CDR2 SQIVND (reference sequence). Trimming cost V 2 bases and J 6 bases, with 8 bases left between them.

The J gene is TRBJ2-1, the V gene TRBV5-6; D gene uncertain. V lost 5 bases and J 8 bases, leaving 14 bases between the germline ends. Germline CDR1 and CDR2: SGHDT and YYEEEE. The length of the CDR3 is 13 residues. The CDR3 loop reads CASRKAGSDEQFF. The CDR3, as DNA: TGTGCCAGCAGGAAGGCCGGTAGTGATGAGCAGTTCTTC.

This clone was observed a handful of times. CDR3 nucleotides: TGTGCCAGCAGCCAAGGGTCCGGGAGGGCCGCCTACGAGCAGTACTTC. Translating it yields CASSQGSGRAAYEQYF. This rearrangement joins TRBV4-2 to TRBJ2-7, with 8 nucleotides matching TRBD2. CDR3 length: 16 residues. Germline CDR1 and CDR2: LGHNA and YNFKEQ. Trimming cost V 1 base and J 2 bases; bases outside gene matches: 7.

V is TRBV9 and J is TRBJ2-1; 7 nucleotides align to TRBD2. Germline assignment: CDR1 SGDLS and CDR2 YYNGEE. The V gene end was trimmed by 3 bases and the J gene end by 5 bases; junction bases not matched to a gene: 8. The CDR3 spans 15 residues. CDR3 DNA sequence: TGTGCCAGCAGCGCGGGACTATCCACCCACAATGAGCAGTTCTTC. This codes for CASSAGLSTHNEQFF.

The V call is TRBV13, the J call TRBJ1-3; D remains ambiguous. The CDR3 contains 17 residues. Germline loops: CDR1 PRHDT, CDR2 FYEKMQ (reference sequence). V lost 4 bases to trimming and J lost 0 bases, with 16 bases between them. The CDR3 sequence is CASSSLGGLISGNTIYF. CDR3 DNA sequence: TGTGCCAGCAGCTCCCTCGGCGGCCTGATCTCTGGAAACACCATATATTTT.

V gene TRBV7-8 combines with J gene TRBJ2-5; 7 bases are a match to TRBD1. CDR1 and CDR2 (germline): SGHVS, FQNEAQ. V shed 5 bases and J 4 bases; nucleotides not matched to a gene: 10. This CDR3 is built from 15 residues. The CDR3, as DNA: TGTGCCAGCAGCCTCCCGACAGGGTGGGGAGAGACCCAGTACTTC. It is translated as CASSLPTGWGETQYF.

This clone was counted a few times. CDR3: CSVADTGYGYTF. In DNA, the CDR3 is TGCAGCGTCGCCGACACTGGTTATGGCTACACCTTC. The chain combines TRBV29-1 with TRBJ1-2; D gene ambiguous. V was trimmed by 6 bases and J by 5 bases, leaving 13 bases between them. This CDR3 comprises 12 residues. Germline V CDR1 and CDR2: SQVTM, ANQGSEA.

The CDR3 DNA reads as TGTGCCAGCAGCTTGCTGGGTCGGACAGACTCACTAAACTATGGCTACACCTTC. It encodes CASSLLGRTDSLNYGYTF. The genes are TRBV5-4 and TRBJ1-2, with D possibly TRBD1 on 6 matching bases. This CDR3 region has 18 residues. V lost 1 base and J lost 2, with 21 bases in between. Germline values: CDR1 SGHNT, CDR2 YYREEE (reference sequence).

The chain employs TRBV6-4 and TRBJ2-3; TRBD2 is a possible D gene (6 bases). The CDR3 runs to 12 residues. The germline V gene has CDR1 MRHNA and CDR2 SNTAGT. Trimming cost V 3 bases and J 8 bases, with 9 bases left between them. The DNA of the CDR3 is TGTGCCAGCAGTGATGCGGGGAGTACGCAGTATTTT. Encoded protein: CASSDAGSTQYF.

The chain employs TRBV6-5 and TRBJ2-4; D uncertain. Germline CDR1 MNHEY, CDR2 SVGAGI. Trimming removed 0 bases from V and 0 bases from J, with 6 bases in between. CDR3 length: 15 amino acids. The CDR3 nucleotides read TGTGCCAGCAGTTACTCGTCACTAGCCAAAAACATTCAGTACTTC. Translated: CASSYSSLAKNIQYF.

The V and J genes are TRBV27 and TRBJ1-4; D gene uncertain. CDR1 is MNHEY, CDR2 SMNVEV, per germline (reference sequence). The CDR3 is 15 residues long. Trimming removed 3 bases at V and 3 bases at J, with 11 bases between. The CDR3, as DNA: TGTGCCAGCAGTTTCGGTCCCGCTGCTAATGAAAAACTGTTTTTT. Encoded protein: CASSFGPAANEKLFF.

This clone was recorded a few times. J is TRBJ1-5 and V is TRBV19; D remains ambiguous. V lost 9 bases and J 4 bases, leaving 13 bases between the germline ends. Germline V gene sequence: CDR1 LNHDA, CDR2 SQIVND (reference sequence). This CDR3 contains 13 residues. This chain's CDR3 is CASQETKNQPQHF. The CDR3 coding sequence is TGTGCCAGCCAAGAGACAAAAAATCAGCCCCAGCATTTT.

The chain employs TRBV30 and TRBJ2-7; D gene unclear. CDR1 is GTSNPN and CDR2 is SVGIG in the germline V gene (reference sequence). The V end lost 3 bases, the J end lost 2 bases, and 11 bases lay between the germline ends. This CDR3 has 13 amino acids. CDR3 coding DNA: TGTGCCTGGAGAGTACTCCCCACCTACGAGCAGTACTTC. Protein product: CAWRVLPTYEQYF.

The rearrangement links TRBV19 to TRBJ1-4, with D unresolved. V lost 6 bases, J lost 8 bases, and 16 bases lay in between. CDR1 LNHDA and CDR2 SQIVND come from the germline V gene (reference sequence). This CDR3 spans 14 amino acids. As DNA, the CDR3 is TGTGCCAGTAGCTACCGGATGAAGTGGGAAAAACTGTTTTTT. Amino acid sequence: CASSYRMKWEKLFF.

As regards this clone: The junction departs from the called germline gene at one end, perhaps through a read error. The chain links TRBV6-1 to TRBJ2-7, with TRBD1 matching 7 bases. CDR3 size: 13 residues. The germline CDR1 and CDR2 sequences are MNHNS and SASEGT. The CDR3 sequence: CASREDSNRGQYF. The CDR3 DNA is TGTGCCAGCAGGGAAGACTCAAACAGGGGTCAGTACTTC.

The rearrangement joins TRBV18 to TRBJ1-2, with D tentatively TRBD1 (5 bases). The V gene's germline CDR1 is KGHSH and CDR2 LQKENI. Trimming removed 0 bases at V and 7 bases at J, with 12 bases between. The CDR3 is 14 residues long. The CDR3 protein is CASSPPMGTSGYTF. The CDR3 DNA reads as TGTGCCAGCTCACCACCGATGGGGACCTCTGGCTACACCTTC.

This clone was counted a single time. The chain recombines TRBV27 with TRBJ1-2; no firm D call. The V end lost 2 bases, the J end lost 5 bases, and 12 bases lay between the germline ends. The CDR3 consists of 14 residues. Germline lookup yields CDR1 MNHEY and CDR2 SMNVEV (reference sequence). The CDR3 DNA reads as TGTGCCAGCAGTTTAGATTTTGGTAGTTATGGCTACACCTTC. Its translation is CASSLDFGSYGYTF.

The V gene is TRBV25-1, the J gene TRBJ2-3; 10 nucleotides match TRBD1. CDR1 is MGHDK, CDR2 SYGVNS, per germline. The CDR3 runs 17 residues. V lost 0 bases, J lost 2 bases, and 5 bases stayed unmatched. CDR3: CASSEYKGTGATDTQYF. The DNA of the CDR3 is TGTGCCAGCAGTGAATACAAGGGGACAGGGGCCACAGATACGCAGTATTTT.

This clone was seen a few times. The rearrangement uses TRBV7-2 and TRBJ2-5, with 12 bases fitting TRBD2. Trimming removed 5 bases from V and 5 bases from J; junction bases left unmatched: 9. CDR1 SGHTA and CDR2 FQGNSA come from the germline V gene. This CDR3 region has 16 residues. CDR3 loop: CASSQTSGSWGETQYF. The CDR3 DNA is TGTGCCAGCAGCCAGACTAGCGGGAGCTGGGGGGAGACCCAGTACTTC.

The chain carries TRBV28 and TRBJ1-1; D is unresolved. The V gene's germline CDR1 is MDHEN and CDR2 SYDVKM. CDR3 length equals 10 residues. Trimming pared 6 bases from V and 7 bases from J, leaving 6 bases between. The CDR3 nucleotides read TGTGCCAGCAGCTACAATGAAGCTTTCTTT. This gives the protein CASSYNEAFF.

This clone was counted only a few times. An end of the junction differs from the germline gene, which may be a read error. This chain's CDR3 is CASSLDSEGRDF. The CDR3, as DNA: TGCGCCAGCAGCCTAGACTCTGAGGGGAGGGACTTC. The chain couples TRBV5-1 to TRBJ2-5; 7 positions match TRBD2. This CDR3 has 12 amino acids. Germline V gene data show CDR1 as SGHRS and CDR2 as YFSETQ. Looking up the rest from reference TRBV5-1 and TRBJ2-5 gives the full variable domain: KAGVTQTPRYLIKTRGQQVTLSCSPISGHRSVSWYQQTPGQGLQFLFEYFSETQRNKGNFPGRFSGRQFSNSRSEMNVSTLELGDSALYLCASSLDSEGRDFGPGTRLLVL.

This clone has just a few counts. The chain joins TRBV29-1 to TRBJ2-3; 8 nucleotides align to TRBD1. Trimming cost V 7 bases and J 0 bases; bases outside gene matches: 6. There are 14 residues in the CDR3. CDR1 and CDR2 (germline): SQVTM, ANQGSEA. The CDR3 bases are TGCAGCGCCTGGGACAGGAGTAGCACAGATACGCAGTATTTT. This gives the protein CSAWDRSSTDTQYF.